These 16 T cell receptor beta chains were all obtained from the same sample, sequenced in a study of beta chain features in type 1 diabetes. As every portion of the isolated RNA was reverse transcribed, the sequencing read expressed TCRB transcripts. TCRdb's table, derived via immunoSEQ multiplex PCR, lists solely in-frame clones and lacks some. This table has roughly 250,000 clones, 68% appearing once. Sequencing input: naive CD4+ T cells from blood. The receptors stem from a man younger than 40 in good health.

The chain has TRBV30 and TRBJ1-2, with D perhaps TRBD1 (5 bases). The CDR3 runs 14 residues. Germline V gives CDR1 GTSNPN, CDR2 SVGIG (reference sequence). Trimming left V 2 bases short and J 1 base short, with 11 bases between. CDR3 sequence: CAWSSTQVNYGYTF. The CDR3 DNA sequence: TGTGCCTGGAGTTCGACACAGGTTAACTATGGCTACACCTTC.

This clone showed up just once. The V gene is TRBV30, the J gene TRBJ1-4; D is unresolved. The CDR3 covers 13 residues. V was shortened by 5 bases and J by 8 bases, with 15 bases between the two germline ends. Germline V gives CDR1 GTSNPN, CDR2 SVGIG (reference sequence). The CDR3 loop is CAWSGRSGEKLFF. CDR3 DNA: TGTGCCTGGTCAGGCAGGAGCGGGGAAAAACTGTTTTTT. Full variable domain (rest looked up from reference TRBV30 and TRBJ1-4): SQTIHQWPATLVQPVGSPLSLECTVEGTSNPNLYWYRQAAGRGLQLLFYSVGIGQISSEVPQNLSASRPQDRQFILSSKKLLLSDSGFYLCAWSGRSGEKLFFGSGTQLSVL.

CDR3 coding DNA: TGTGCTAGTGCGAAGGCATCCTACAATGAGCAGTTCTTC. It yields the protein CASAKASYNEQFF. The rearrangement links TRBV12-5 to TRBJ2-1; D uncertain. V gave up 7 bases and J gave up 1 base, with 8 bases separating them. The CDR3 totals 13 residues. CDR1 LGHNT and CDR2 FRNRAP come from the germline V gene.

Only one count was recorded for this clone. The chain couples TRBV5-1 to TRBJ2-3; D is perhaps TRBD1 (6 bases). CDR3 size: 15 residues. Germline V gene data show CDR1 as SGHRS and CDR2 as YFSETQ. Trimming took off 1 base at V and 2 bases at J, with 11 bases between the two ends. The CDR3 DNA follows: TGCGCCAGCAGCTTGACAGGGTATTTCACAGATACGCAGTATTTT. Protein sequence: CASSLTGYFTDTQYF.

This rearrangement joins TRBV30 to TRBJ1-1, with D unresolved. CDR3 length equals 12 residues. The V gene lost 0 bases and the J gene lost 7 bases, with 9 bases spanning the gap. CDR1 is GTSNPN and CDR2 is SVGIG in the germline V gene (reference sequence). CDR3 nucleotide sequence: TGTGCCTGGAGTGTCATGGAGTTTGAAGCTTTCTTT. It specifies CAWSVMEFEAFF. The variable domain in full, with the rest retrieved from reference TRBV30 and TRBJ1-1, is SQTIHQWPATLVQPVGSPLSLECTVEGTSNPNLYWYRQAAGRGLQLLFYSVGIGQISSEVPQNLSASRPQDRQFILSSKKLLLSDSGFYLCAWSVMEFEAFFGQGTRLTVV.

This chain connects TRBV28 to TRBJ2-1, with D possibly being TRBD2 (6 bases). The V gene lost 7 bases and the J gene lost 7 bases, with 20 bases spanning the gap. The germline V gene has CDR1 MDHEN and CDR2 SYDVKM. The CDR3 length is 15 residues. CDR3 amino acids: CASKRDGRSWNEQFF. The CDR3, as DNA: TGTGCCAGCAAGAGGGATGGGAGGTCATGGAATGAGCAGTTCTTC.

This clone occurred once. The CDR3 spells CAWSPGAPANYGYTF. The DNA of the CDR3 is TGTGCCTGGAGTCCAGGGGCGCCCGCTAACTATGGCTACACCTTC. This rearrangement joins TRBV30 to TRBJ1-2; D possibly corresponds to TRBD1 (6 bases). The germline V and J ends were trimmed by 2 bases and 0 bases, with 13 bases remaining between them. Germline lookup yields CDR1 GTSNPN and CDR2 SVGIG (reference sequence). The CDR3 loop spans 15 amino acids.

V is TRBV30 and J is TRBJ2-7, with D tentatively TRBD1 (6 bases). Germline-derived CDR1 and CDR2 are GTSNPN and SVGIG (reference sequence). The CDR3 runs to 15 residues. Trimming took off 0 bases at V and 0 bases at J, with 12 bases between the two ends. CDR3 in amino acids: CAWSVQQGSSYEQYF. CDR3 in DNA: TGTGCCTGGAGTGTACAACAGGGAAGCTCCTACGAGCAGTACTTC.

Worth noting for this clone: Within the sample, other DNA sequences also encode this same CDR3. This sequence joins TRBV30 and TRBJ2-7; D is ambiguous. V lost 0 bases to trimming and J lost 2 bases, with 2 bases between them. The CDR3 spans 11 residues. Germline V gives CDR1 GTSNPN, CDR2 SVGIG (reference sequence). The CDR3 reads CAWSVTYEQYF. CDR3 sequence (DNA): TGTGCCTGGAGTGTAACCTACGAGCAGTACTTC.

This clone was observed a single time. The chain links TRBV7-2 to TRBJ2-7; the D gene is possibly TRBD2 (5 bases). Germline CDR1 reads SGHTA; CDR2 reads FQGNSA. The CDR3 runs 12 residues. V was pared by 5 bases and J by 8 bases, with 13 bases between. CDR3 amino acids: CASSASLGQQYF. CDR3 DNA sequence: TGTGCCAGCAGCGCCTCACTAGGCCAGCAGTACTTC.

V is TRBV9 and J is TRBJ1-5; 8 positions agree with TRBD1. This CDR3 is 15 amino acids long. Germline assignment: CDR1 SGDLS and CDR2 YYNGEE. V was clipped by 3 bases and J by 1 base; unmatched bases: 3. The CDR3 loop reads CASSGTGSSNQPQHF. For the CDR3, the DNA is TGTGCCAGCAGCGGGACAGGGTCAAGCAATCAGCCCCAGCATTTT.

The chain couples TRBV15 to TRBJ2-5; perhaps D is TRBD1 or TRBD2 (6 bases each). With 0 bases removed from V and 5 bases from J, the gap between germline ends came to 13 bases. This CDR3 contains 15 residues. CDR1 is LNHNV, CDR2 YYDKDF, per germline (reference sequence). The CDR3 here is CATSRDWGAAETQYF. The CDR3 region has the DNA TGTGCCACCAGCAGAGATTGGGGGGCGGCGGAGACCCAGTACTTC.

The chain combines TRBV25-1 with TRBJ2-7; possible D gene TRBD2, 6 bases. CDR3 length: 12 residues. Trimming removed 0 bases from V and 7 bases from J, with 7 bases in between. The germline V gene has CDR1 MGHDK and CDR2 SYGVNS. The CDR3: CASSEYRGEQYF. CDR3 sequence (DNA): TGTGCCAGCAGTGAATACCGGGGGGAGCAGTACTTC.

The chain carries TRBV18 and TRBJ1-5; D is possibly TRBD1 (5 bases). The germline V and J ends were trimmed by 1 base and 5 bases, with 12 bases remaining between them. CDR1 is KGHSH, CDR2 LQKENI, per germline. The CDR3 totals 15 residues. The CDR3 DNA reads TGTGCCAGCTCACCACGAGGGGCCGGGGATCAGCCCCAGCATTTT. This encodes CASSPRGAGDQPQHF.

CDR3 coding DNA: TGTGCCAGCAGCCCCACCTCTGGTGCGGGACTTGTGGATACGCAGTATTTT. This sequence encodes CASSPTSGAGLVDTQYF. The rearrangement uses TRBV11-2 and TRBJ2-3, with D possibly being TRBD2 (6 bases). This CDR3 is 17 amino acids long. Trimming removed 5 bases at V and 6 bases at J, with 24 bases between. The germline gives CDR1 SGHAT, CDR2 FQNNGV.

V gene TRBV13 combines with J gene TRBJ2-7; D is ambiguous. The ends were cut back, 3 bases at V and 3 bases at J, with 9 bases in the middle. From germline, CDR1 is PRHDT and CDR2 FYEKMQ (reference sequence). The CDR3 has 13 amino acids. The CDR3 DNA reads TGTGCCAGCAGCTTCAATCCCCTCTACGAGCAGTACTTC. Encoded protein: CASSFNPLYEQYF.